This TCR beta chain was found in a study of blood T cell repertoires in COVID-19. About the study: Acute-phase and convalescent COVID-19 samples originated in the United States, Italy and Spain.

Living in about two dozen US areas, the participants were between roughly 18 and 95 years of age. Two negative PCRs, clearance, or symptom resolution had been documented for recovered Cohort 3 donors. Germline CDR1 is KGHDR and CDR2 is SFDVKD. V was clipped by 5 bases and J by 3 bases, with 18 bases between them. The CDR3 consists of 17 residues. Methods used by the authors: How many nucleated cells were present was estimated from reference gene primer amplification. TCRdb keeps only in-frame clones here, not all; method: immunoSEQ multiplex PCR. V and J calls and clone size are copied from that table; D and trimming were computed from the DNA. The data show about 210,000 clones, roughly 90% seen once.

The rearrangement links TRBV24-1 to TRBJ2-2, with TRBD2 as a possible D gene (5 bases). The source of this sequence is a woman between 18 and 29 years old who had recovered from COVID-19. The sequenced sample consisted of PBMCs or T cells enriched from blood (not recorded which). In DNA form, the CDR3 reads TGTGCCACCAGTGGGGCCAGAGAGGGCCCGGACACCGGGGAGCTGTTTTTT. Its protein is CATSGAREGPDTGELFF.